This TCR beta chain was observed in a study of cytomegalovirus exposure and HLA in healthy donors. Overall study: A later analysis reported the same platform for the 110 or so validation repertoires and the approximately 700 first-cohort repertoires.

This CDR3 spans 12 amino acids. J gave up 9 bases and V 5 bases, and 5 bases lay outside the gene matches. Per germline, CDR1 SGHVS and CDR2 FQNEAQ. The protocol was immunoSEQ multiplex PCR, while the TCRdb copy is restricted to in-frame clones and leaves out a portion. Here the sample spans approximately 260,000 clones, more than 75% being singletons. The chain employs TRBV7-8 and TRBJ1-1; TRBD1 matches 8 bases. Sequencing was carried out using PBMCs. The sequence was obtained from a woman under 40 in good health and CMV-seropositive. The CDR3 DNA is TGTGCCAGCAGCCTGGACAGGGTGAAAGCTTTCTTT. Its protein is CASSLDRVKAFF. The variable domain in full, with the rest retrieved from reference TRBV7-8 and TRBJ1-1, is GAGVSQSPRYKVAKRGQDVALRCDPISGHVSLFWYQQALGQGPEFLTYFQNEAQLDKSGLPSDRFFAERPEGSVSTLKIQRTQQEDSAVYLCASSLDRVKAFFGQGTRLTVV.